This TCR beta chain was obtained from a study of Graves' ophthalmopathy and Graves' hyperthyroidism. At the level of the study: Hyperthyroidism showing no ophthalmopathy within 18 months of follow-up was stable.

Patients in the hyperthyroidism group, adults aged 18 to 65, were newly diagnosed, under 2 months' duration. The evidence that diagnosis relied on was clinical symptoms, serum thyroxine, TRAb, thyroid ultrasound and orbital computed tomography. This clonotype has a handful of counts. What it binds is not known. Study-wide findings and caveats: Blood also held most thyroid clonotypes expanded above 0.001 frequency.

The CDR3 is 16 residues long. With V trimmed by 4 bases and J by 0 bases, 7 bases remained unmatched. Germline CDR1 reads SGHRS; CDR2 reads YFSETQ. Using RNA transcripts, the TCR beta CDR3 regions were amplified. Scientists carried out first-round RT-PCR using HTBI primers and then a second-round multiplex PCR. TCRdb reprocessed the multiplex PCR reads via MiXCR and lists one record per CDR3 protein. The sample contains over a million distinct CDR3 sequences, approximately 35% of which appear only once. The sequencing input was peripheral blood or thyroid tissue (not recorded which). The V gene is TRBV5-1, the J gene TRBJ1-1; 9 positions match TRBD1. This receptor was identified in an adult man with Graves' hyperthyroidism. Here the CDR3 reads CASSRDRANMNTEAFF. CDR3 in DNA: TGCGCCAGCAGCCGGGACAGGGCTAACATGAACACTGAAGCTTTCTTT.